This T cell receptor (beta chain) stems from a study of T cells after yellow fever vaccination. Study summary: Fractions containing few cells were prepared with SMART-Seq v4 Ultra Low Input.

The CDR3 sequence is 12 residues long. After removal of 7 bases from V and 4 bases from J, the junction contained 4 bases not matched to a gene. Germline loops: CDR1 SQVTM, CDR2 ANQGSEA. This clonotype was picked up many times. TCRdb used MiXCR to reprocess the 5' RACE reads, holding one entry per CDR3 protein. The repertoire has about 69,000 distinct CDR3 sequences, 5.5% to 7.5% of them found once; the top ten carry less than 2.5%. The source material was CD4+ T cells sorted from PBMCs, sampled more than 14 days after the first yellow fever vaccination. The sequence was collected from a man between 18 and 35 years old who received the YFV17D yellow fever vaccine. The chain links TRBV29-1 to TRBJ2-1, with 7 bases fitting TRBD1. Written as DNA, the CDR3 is TGCAGCGGCCGGGACAGTTACAATGAGCAGTTCTTC. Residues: CSGRDSYNEQFF.